A selection of T cell receptor beta chains follows, all from one sample in a study of blood T cell repertoires in COVID-19. The method was immunoSEQ multiplex PCR; TCRdb's version includes in-frame clones alone and lacks a portion of them. The sample lists about 22,000 clones; approximately 88% were seen once. Sequenced material: peripheral blood. The receptors were sampled from a man aged 80 or over with active or convalescent COVID-19. CDR3s include the opening cysteine and the closing phenylalanine or tryptophan.

TRBJ2-7,TRBV6-2/TRBV6-3,CASSYPSGSGGLLYEQYF
TRBJ2-1,TRBV5-1,CASSAGLAGVNEQFF
TRBJ1-2,TRBV19,CASSPGQGGYGYTF
TRBJ2-2,TRBV7-9,CASSLAGTSIAGELFF
TRBJ1-1,TRBV2,CASSGGTGEAFF
TRBJ2-3,TRBV7-9,CASSPGHSYEDTQYF
TRBJ2-7,TRBV7-2,CASSYIGTGGRKQYF
TRBJ1-1,TRBV6-5,CASRLEPNTEAFF
TRBJ2-3,TRBV7-3,CASSFRGTGATDTQYF
TRBJ2-7,TRBV7-2,CASSPNRVAEQYF
TRBJ2-1,TRBV11-3,CASSTTVGEQFF
TRBJ1-6,TRBV23-1,CASRSQQGAKNNSPLHF
TRBJ1-1,TRBV11-2,CASSSSRRAGLMNTEAFF
TRBJ2-1,TRBV5-1,CASSIILGGAEDEQFF
TRBJ1-5,TRBV9,CASSVGDRDFNQPQHF
TRBJ1-2,TRBV15,CATSSEGDYGYTF
TRBJ2-5,TRBV5-4,CASSSGRDNRRETQYF
TRBJ1-2,TRBV19,CASSIAGRGNYGYTF
TRBJ2-1,TRBV18,CASSPLGSGDYNEQFF
TRBJ2-7,TRBV6-5,CASHLVGGSYEQYF